The 20 T cell receptor beta chains given below trace back to one sample, sequenced in a study of T cells after yellow fever vaccination. TCRdb independently ran MiXCR on the 5' RACE reads; one entry per CDR3 protein. Here the sample spans 200,000 or so distinct CDR3 sequences, approximately 6.3% being singletons. The material sequenced was CD4+ T cells sorted from PBMCs, taken on the day of the yellow fever booster vaccination. Receptors were obtained from a young man who received the YFV17D yellow fever vaccine.

The chain has TRBV7-9 and TRBJ2-1; 8 bases map to TRBD1. The germline gives CDR1 SEHNR, CDR2 FQNEAQ (reference sequence). J was trimmed by 4 bases and V by 3 bases; bases with no gene match: 2. The CDR3 has 14 residues. The DNA for the CDR3 is TGTGCCAGCAGCTTTAGACAGGGGTACAATGAGCAGTTCTTC. This codes for CASSFRQGYNEQFF. The full variable domain, in which reference TRBV7-9 and TRBJ2-1 provide the parts outside the CDR3, is DTGVSQNPRHKITKRGQNVTFRCDPISEHNRLYWYRQTLGQGPEFLTYFQNEAQLEKSRLLSDRFSAERPKGSFSTLEIQRTEQGDSAMYLCASSFRQGYNEQFFGPGTRLTVL.

This clonotype has ten or more counts. This sequence joins TRBV12-3 or TRBV12-4 and TRBJ2-5; 10 bases map to TRBD2. This CDR3 region has 16 residues. V gave up 3 bases and J gave up 2 bases; unmatched junction bases: 6. The chain's CDR3 is CASSFTPGLAQETQYF. The CDR3 nucleotides read TGTGCCAGCAGTTTTACCCCGGGACTAGCGCAAGAGACCCAGTACTTC.

This clonotype was counted a few times. This sequence joins TRBV5-4 and TRBJ2-1, with TRBD2 matching over 11 bases. V trimming: 5 bases; J trimming: 0 bases; junction bases outside the gene matches: 7. The CDR3 runs to 17 residues. CDR1 and CDR2 (germline): SGHNT, YYREEE (reference sequence). The CDR3, as DNA: TGTGCCAGCAGTTTTGGGACTAGCGGTAGCTCCTACAATGAGCAGTTCTTC. Residues: CASSFGTSGSSYNEQFF.

This clonotype was seen only a few times. The rearrangement uses TRBV6-7 and TRBJ2-7, with TRBD2 matching 7 bases. TRBV6-7 is recorded as an ORF, its role being uncertain. Trimming removed 2 bases from V and 4 bases from J; junction bases left unmatched: 8. The CDR3 consists of 15 residues. CDR3: CASSYQTSYWYEQYF. The CDR3 DNA reads as TGTGCCAGCAGTTACCAGACTAGCTACTGGTACGAGCAGTACTTC.

This clonotype was seen only a few times. The rearrangement joins TRBV5-1 to TRBJ1-6, with 10 bases matching TRBD1. The V and J ends lost 0 bases and 12 bases, in that order; junction bases with no gene match: 6. Germline V gene lookup returns CDR1 SGHRS and CDR2 YFSETQ. CDR3 length equals 15 residues. The DNA of the CDR3 is TGCGCCAGCAGCTTGGCACTGGGACAGGGGCAACCCCTCCACTTT. It encodes CASSLALGQGQPLHF.

The rearrangement links TRBV21-1 to TRBJ2-7; the D call of TRBD1 is as the table states it, not checked on the DNA. TRBV21-1 is reported as a pseudogene. This CDR3 spans 15 amino acids. As DNA, the CDR3 is TGTGCCAGCAGCAAAGAAAGAGCCGGGAGCTACGAGCAGTACTTC. Protein sequence: CASSKERAGSYEQYF.

This clonotype has a handful of counts. V gene TRBV20-1 combines with J gene TRBJ1-5; D gene uncertain. Germline V CDR1 and CDR2: DFQATT, SNEGSKA (reference sequence). V was shortened by 3 bases and J by 6 bases, with 15 bases between the two germline ends. CDR3 length: 14 residues. In DNA, the CDR3 is TGCAGTGCTAGTCAAGCGAGGGAAAGTCAGCCCCAGCATTTT. It codes for CSASQARESQPQHF.

This clonotype occurred many times. The chain joins TRBV9 to TRBJ2-3; D is ambiguous. The CDR3 length is 13 residues. Trimming took off 0 bases at V and 4 bases at J, with 6 bases between the two ends. In germline, CDR1 is SGDLS, CDR2 YYNGEE. This CDR3 reads CASSVGTADTQYF. The CDR3 DNA is TGTGCCAGCAGCGTAGGGACGGCAGATACGCAGTATTTT.

This clonotype appeared a few times. V and J are TRBV16 and TRBJ1-4, with D hard to call. Germline V gives CDR1 KGHSY, CDR2 FQNENV. This CDR3 has 15 residues. The V end was cut by 0 bases, the J end by 8 bases, with 13 bases between. The CDR3 reads CASSQSAPAGEKLFF. CDR3 nucleotides: TGTGCCAGCAGCCAATCTGCGCCGGCGGGCGAAAAACTGTTTTTT. The variable domain in full, completed from reference TRBV16 and TRBJ1-4, reads GEEVAQTPKHLVRGEGQKAKLYCAPIKGHSYVFWYQQVLKNEFKFLISFQNENVFDETGMPKERFSAKCLPNSPCSLEIQATKLEDSAVYFCASSQSAPAGEKLFFGSGTQLSVL.

J is TRBJ2-3 and V is TRBV6-1; 11 positions agree with TRBD2. The CDR3 spans 17 residues. The V gene's germline CDR1 is MNHNS and CDR2 SASEGT. V shed 0 bases and J 6 bases; nucleotides not matched to a gene: 8. In nucleotides, the CDR3 is TGTGCCAGCAGTGAAGCTACTAGCGGGAGTGCAGCGGATACGCAGTATTTT. Translated: CASSEATSGSAADTQYF.

This clonotype was found many times. The CDR3 DNA is TGTGCCAGCAGTGGCATCGGTCACAATGAGCAGTTCTTC. Its protein is CASSGIGHNEQFF. The chain links TRBV6-1 to TRBJ2-1, with D unclear. The CDR3 has 13 residues. CDR1 is MNHNS and CDR2 is SASEGT in the germline V gene. Trimming took 4 bases from V and 5 from J, leaving 9 bases between them.

This clonotype occurred a few times. This rearrangement joins TRBV12-3 or TRBV12-4 to TRBJ1-3; 7 nucleotides line up with TRBD1. The CDR3 sequence is 15 residues long. V dropped 6 bases and J dropped 0; count of bases not matched to a gene: 5. CDR3 amino acids: CASSRQGFSGNTIYF. In DNA form, the CDR3 reads TGTGCCAGCAGCAGACAGGGATTCTCTGGAAACACCATATATTTT.

This clonotype was recorded many times. V gene TRBV7-2 combines with J gene TRBJ2-4; D is ambiguous. CDR1 and CDR2 (germline): SGHTA, FQGNSA. The CDR3 length is 11 residues. The V end lost 4 bases, the J end lost 6 bases, and 4 bases lay between the germline ends. CDR3 sequence reads: CASSSRNIQYF. The DNA for the CDR3 is TGTGCCAGCAGCTCTAGAAACATTCAGTACTTC.

There are a few counts of this clonotype. The chain joins TRBV7-3 to TRBJ2-3; 7 positions agree with TRBD2. V lost 1 base, J lost 6 bases, and 10 bases stayed unmatched. CDR1 and CDR2 from the germline V gene are SGHTA and FQGTGA. This CDR3 spans 16 amino acids. The CDR3 nucleotides are TGTGCCAGCAGCTTAAGTGGCGCGGGAGCAGGGGATACGCAGTATTTT. Residues: CASSLSGAGAGDTQYF. Filled out from reference TRBV7-3 and TRBJ2-3, the complete variable domain reads GAGVSQTPSNKVTEKGKYVELRCDPISGHTALYWYRQSLGQGPEFLIYFQGTGAADDSGLPNDRFFAVRPEGSVSTLKIQRTERGDSAVYLCASSLSGAGAGDTQYFGPGTRLTVL.

This sequence joins TRBV27 and TRBJ2-3; D gene uncertain. Germline loops: CDR1 MNHEY, CDR2 SMNVEV (reference sequence). The CDR3 has 13 residues. V gave up 2 bases and J gave up 2 bases, with 5 bases separating them. CDR3 DNA sequence: TGTGCCAGCAGTTTAAGTGACACAGATACGCAGTATTTT. It is translated as CASSLSDTDTQYF.

The chain has TRBV28 and TRBJ2-7; D is unclear. V gave up 4 bases and J gave up 2 bases, with 18 bases separating them. The CDR3 runs to 16 residues. Germline V CDR1 and CDR2: MDHEN, SYDVKM. CDR3 sequence reads: CASSSRSVRKTYEQYF. For the CDR3, the DNA is TGTGCCAGCAGTTCTCGTTCGGTTCGGAAGACCTACGAGCAGTACTTC.

This clonotype was counted at least ten times. The CDR3 sequence is CASRAGVGKNIQYF. DNA for the CDR3: TGTGCCAGCAGAGCGGGGGTGGGCAAAAACATTCAGTACTTC. The V and J genes are TRBV25-1 and TRBJ2-4; 8 positions match TRBD2. Germline CDR1 MGHDK, CDR2 SYGVNS. V lost 6 bases, J lost 3 bases, and 4 bases stayed unmatched. CDR3 size: 14 residues.

CDR3 sequence (DNA): TGTGCCAGCAGCTTATTCGGCGGGACAGTAGCCAAAAACATTCAGTACTTC. This encodes CASSLFGGTVAKNIQYF. V and J are TRBV7-9 and TRBJ2-4; weak D call: TRBD1 (7 bases). V lost 2 bases and J lost 0, with 14 bases in between. The CDR3 length is 17 residues. Germline lookup yields CDR1 SEHNR and CDR2 FQNEAQ (reference sequence).

The CDR3 DNA reads as TGTGCCGCCTGTTATTCTGACAGGACAATCCGCCGAAGCCAAGGAAATAGCAATCAGCCCCAGCATTTT. This translates into CAACYSDRTIRRSQGNSNQPQHF. V gene TRBV6-9 combines with J gene TRBJ1-5, with D tentatively TRBD1 (6 bases). Trimming removed 11 bases from V and 0 bases from J, with 41 bases in between. Germline assignment: CDR1 MNHGY and CDR2 SVAAGI. CDR3 length: 23 residues.

J is TRBJ2-7 and V is TRBV10-1, with a tentative D call TRBD2 (5 bases). This CDR3 is 13 amino acids long. Deletions cut 6 bases from V and 6 bases from J, with 15 bases between. CDR1 is WNHNN and CDR2 is SYGVQD in the germline V gene (reference sequence). The CDR3 nucleotides are TGCGCCAGCAGGGAAACTAGGTCCGGCGAGCAGTACTTC. Encoded protein: CASRETRSGEQYF.